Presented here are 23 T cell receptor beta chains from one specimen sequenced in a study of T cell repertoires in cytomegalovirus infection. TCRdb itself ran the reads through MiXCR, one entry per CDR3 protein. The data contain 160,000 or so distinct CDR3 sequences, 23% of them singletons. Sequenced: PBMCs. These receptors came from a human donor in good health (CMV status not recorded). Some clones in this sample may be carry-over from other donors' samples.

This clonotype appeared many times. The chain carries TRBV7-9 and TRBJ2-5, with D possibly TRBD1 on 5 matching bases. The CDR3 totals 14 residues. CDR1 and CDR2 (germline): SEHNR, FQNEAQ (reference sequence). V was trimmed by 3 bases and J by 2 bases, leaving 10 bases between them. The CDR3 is CASSLQGLQETQYF. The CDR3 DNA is TGTGCCAGCAGCTTGCAGGGTCTTCAAGAGACCCAGTACTTC. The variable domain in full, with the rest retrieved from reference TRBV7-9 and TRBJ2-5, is DTGVSQNPRHKITKRGQNVTFRCDPISEHNRLYWYRQTLGQGPEFLTYFQNEAQLEKSRLLSDRFSAERPKGSFSTLEIQRTEQGDSAMYLCASSLQGLQETQYFGPGTRLLVL.

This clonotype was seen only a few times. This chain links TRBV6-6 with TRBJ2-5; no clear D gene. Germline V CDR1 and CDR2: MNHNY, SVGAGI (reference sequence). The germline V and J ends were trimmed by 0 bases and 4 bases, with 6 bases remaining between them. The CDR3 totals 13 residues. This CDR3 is CASSYSKVETQYF. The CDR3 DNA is TGTGCCAGCAGTTACTCCAAGGTAGAGACCCAGTACTTC.

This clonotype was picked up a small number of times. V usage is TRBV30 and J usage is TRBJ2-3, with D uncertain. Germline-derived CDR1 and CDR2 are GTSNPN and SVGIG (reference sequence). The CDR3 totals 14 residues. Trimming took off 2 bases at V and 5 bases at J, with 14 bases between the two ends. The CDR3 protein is CAWSFFVSQDTQYF. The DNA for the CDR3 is TGTGCCTGGAGTTTTTTTGTATCTCAAGATACGCAGTATTTT.

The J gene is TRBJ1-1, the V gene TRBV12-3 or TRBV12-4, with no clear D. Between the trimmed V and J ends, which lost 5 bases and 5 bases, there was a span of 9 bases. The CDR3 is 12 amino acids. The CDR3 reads CASSLERTEAFF. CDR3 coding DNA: TGTGCCAGCAGTCTAGAGAGGACTGAAGCTTTCTTT.

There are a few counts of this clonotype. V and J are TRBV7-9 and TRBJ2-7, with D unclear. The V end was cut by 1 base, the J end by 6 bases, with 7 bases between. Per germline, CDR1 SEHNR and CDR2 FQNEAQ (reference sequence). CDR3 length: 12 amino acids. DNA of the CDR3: TGTGCCAGCAGCTTAGATTTCGGCGAGCAGTACTTC. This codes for CASSLDFGEQYF.

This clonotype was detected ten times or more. The CDR3 DNA sequence: TGTGCCAGCAGCTCAAGGACAGGTGTCTACAATGAGCAGTTCTTC. Protein sequence: CASSSRTGVYNEQFF. J is TRBJ2-1 and V is TRBV7-8; 7 bases are shared with TRBD1. With V trimmed by 4 bases and J by 3 bases, 6 bases remained unmatched. Germline V lookup: CDR1 SGHVS, CDR2 FQNEAQ. The CDR3 has 15 residues.

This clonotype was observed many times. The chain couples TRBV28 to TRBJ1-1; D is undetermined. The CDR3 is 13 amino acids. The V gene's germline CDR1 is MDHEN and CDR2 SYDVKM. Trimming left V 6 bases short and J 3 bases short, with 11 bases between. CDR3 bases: TGTGCCAGCAGAGTGGGAGTAGACACTGAAGCTTTCTTT. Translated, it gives CASRVGVDTEAFF.

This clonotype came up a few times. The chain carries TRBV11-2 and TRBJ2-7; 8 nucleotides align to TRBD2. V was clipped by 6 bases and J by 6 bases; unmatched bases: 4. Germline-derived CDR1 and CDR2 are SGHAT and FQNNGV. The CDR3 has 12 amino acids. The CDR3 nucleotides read TGTGCCAGCAGAGGACTAGCAAGCGAGCAGTACTTC. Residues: CASRGLASEQYF.

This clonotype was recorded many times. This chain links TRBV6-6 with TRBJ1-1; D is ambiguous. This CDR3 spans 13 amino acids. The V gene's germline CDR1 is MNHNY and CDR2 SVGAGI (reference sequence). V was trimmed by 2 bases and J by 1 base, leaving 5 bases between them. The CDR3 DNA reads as TGTGCCAGCAGTTACGGAGAGAACACTGAAGCTTTCTTT. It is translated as CASSYGENTEAFF.

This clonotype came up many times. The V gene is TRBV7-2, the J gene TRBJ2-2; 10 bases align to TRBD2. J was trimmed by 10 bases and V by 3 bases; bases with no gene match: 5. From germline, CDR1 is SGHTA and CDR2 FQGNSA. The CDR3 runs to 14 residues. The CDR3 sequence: CASSFSGGLEELFF. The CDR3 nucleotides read TGTGCCAGCAGCTTTAGCGGGGGGCTGGAGGAGCTGTTTTTT.

The CDR3 sequence: CSVGLRGDNEQFF. DNA for the CDR3: TGCAGCGTTGGACTAAGGGGGGACAATGAGCAGTTCTTC. The chain uses TRBV29-1 and TRBJ2-1; D tentatively fits TRBD1 or TRBD2 (6 bases each). Trimming removed 4 bases from V and 5 bases from J, with 12 bases in between. Germline loops: CDR1 SQVTM, CDR2 ANQGSEA. The CDR3 consists of 13 residues.

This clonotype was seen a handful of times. CDR3 in DNA: TGTGCCAGCAGCTTAACGACTACGGAGCAGTTCTTC. Protein: CASSLTTTEQFF. This chain links TRBV7-2 with TRBJ2-1, with TRBD2 as a possible D gene (5 bases). CDR3 size: 12 residues. CDR1 is SGHTA and CDR2 is FQGNSA in the germline V gene. With 2 bases removed from V and 10 bases from J, the gap between germline ends came to 9 bases.

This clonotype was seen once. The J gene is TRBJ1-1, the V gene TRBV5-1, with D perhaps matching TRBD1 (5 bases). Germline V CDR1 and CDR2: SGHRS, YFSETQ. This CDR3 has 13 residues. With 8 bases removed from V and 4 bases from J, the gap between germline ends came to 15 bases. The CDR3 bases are TGCGCCAGTGGACGGGGGTACGGCACTGAAGCTTTCTTT. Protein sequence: CASGRGYGTEAFF.

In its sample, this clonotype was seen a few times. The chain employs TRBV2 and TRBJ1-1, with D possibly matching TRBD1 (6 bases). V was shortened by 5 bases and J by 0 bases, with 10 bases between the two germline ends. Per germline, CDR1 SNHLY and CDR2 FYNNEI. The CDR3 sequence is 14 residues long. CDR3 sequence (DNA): TGTGCCAGCAGTTCATACAGGGTGAACACTGAAGCTTTCTTT. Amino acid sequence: CASSSYRVNTEAFF.

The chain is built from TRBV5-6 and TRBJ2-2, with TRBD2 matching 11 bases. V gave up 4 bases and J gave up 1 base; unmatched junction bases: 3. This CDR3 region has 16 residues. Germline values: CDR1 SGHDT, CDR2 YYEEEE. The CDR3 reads CASSAGTSGNTGELFF. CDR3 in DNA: TGTGCCAGCAGCGCAGGGACTAGCGGGAACACCGGGGAGCTGTTTTTT.

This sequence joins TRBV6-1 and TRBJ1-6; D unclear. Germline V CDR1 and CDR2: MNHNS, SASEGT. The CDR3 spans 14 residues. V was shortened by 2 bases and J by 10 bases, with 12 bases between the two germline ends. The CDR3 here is CASSERRGYSPLHF. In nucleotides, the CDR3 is TGTGCCAGCAGTGAACGTCGGGGTTACTCACCCCTCCACTTT.

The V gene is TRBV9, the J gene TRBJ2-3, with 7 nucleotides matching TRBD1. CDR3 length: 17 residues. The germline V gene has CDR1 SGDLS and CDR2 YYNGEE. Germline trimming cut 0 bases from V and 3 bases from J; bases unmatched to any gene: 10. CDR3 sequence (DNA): TGTGCCAGCAGCGTAGCGACAGGGTCCTTAGCTACAGATACGCAGTATTTT. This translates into CASSVATGSLATDTQYF.

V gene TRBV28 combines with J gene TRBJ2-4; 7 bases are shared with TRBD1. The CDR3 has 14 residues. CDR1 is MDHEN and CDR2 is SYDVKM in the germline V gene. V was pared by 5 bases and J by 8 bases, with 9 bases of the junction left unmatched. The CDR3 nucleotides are TGTGCCAGCAGTCTAGGGGGCGCTGGTGACATTCAGTACTTC. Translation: CASSLGGAGDIQYF.

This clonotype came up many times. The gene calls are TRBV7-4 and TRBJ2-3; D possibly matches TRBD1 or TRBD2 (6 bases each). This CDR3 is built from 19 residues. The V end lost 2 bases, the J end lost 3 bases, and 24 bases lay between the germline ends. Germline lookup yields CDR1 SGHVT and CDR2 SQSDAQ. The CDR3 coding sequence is TGTGCCAGCAGCTTAAGGAACCGGACAGCTATCCGGGGGACAGATACGCAGTATTTT. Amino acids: CASSLRNRTAIRGTDTQYF.

The CDR3 region is CASTRDRDSLQETQYF. The CDR3 DNA reads TGTGCCAGCACGAGGGACCGGGACAGTCTCCAAGAGACCCAGTACTTC. The rearrangement uses TRBV12-3 or TRBV12-4 and TRBJ2-5; 7 positions agree with TRBD1. The CDR3 spans 16 residues. V was pared by 7 bases and J by 1 base, with 12 bases of the junction left unmatched.

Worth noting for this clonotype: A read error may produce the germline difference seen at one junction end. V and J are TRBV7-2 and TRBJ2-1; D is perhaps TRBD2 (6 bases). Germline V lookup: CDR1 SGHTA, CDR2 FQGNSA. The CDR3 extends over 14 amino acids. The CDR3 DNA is TGTGCCAGCACCTTAGTGTTGGGAGGCAATGAGCAGTTCTTC. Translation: CASTLVLGGNEQFF.

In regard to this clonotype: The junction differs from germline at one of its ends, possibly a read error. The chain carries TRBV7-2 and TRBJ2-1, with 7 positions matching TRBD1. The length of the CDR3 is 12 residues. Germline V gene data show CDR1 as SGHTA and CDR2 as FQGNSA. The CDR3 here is CASRLTGDSQFF. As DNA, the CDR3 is TGTGCCAGCAGACTAACCGGGGACAGCCAGTTTTTC.

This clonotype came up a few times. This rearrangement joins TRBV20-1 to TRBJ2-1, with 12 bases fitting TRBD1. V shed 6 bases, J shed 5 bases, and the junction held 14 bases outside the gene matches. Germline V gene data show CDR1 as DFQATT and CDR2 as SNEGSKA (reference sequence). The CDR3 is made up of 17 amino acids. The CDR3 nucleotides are TGCAGTGCAAGCGTCCGGGACAGGGGGCGGGAGGACAATGAGCAGTTCTTC. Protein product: CSASVRDRGREDNEQFF.